The T cell receptor beta chain described here comes from a study of T-cell reconstitution after alpha-beta-depleted transplantation in children. This CDR3 has 15 amino acids. Germline CDR1 is MNHEY and CDR2 is SVGAGI. J gave up 8 bases and V 2 bases, and 5 bases lay outside the gene matches. For TCRbeta, the library was prepared with unique molecular identifiers. One entry per CDR3 protein results from TCRdb running MiXCR on the PCR reads. The sample holds 440,000 or so distinct CDR3 sequences, approximately 11% seen once. The chain carries TRBV6-5 and TRBJ1-4, with 10 bases lining up with TRBD1. The clonotype originates from a human donor who donated a stem cell graft to a child with acute myeloid leukemia. Sequencing was performed on PBMCs from the stem cell graft donor, taken from the stem cell graft. DNA for the CDR3: TGTGCCAGCAGTTACCGGGACAGGGGAGGAGAAAAACTGTTTTTT. It translates to CASSYRDRGGEKLFF.